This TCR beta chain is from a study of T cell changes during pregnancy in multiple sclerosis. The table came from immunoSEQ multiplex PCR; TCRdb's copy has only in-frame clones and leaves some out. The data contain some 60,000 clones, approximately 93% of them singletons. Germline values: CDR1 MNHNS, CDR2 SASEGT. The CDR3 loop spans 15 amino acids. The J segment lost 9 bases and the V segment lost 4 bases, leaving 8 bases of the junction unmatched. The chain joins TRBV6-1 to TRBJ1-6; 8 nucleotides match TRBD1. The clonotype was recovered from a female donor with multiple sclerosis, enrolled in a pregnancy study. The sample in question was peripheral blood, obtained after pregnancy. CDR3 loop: CASSVSPGTGSPLHF. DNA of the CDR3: TGTGCCAGCAGTGTGTCGCCCGGGACAGGTTCACCCCTCCACTTT.